These T cell receptor beta chains were read from a single sample in a study of blood T cells in healthy people across ages. TCRdb ran MiXCR on the 5' RACE reads and lists one entry per CDR3 protein. The sample yields around 820,000 distinct CDR3 sequences, 20% to 25% seen once. These data are also associated with another study on T cells of mothers and their children.

The sample comprised blood. The receptors here all came from a boy between 10 and 17 years old in good health. CDR3s include the opening cysteine and the closing phenylalanine or tryptophan. A D gene is named only where the DNA matches it firmly. Size is omitted from some rows. Given values are once, few, many or a class for expanded clones.

J	V	size	D	CDR3	DNA
TRBJ2-7	TRBV3-1	-	-	CASSQDFSSYEQYF	TGTGCCAGCAGCCAGGACTTTAGCTCCTACGAGCAGTACTTC
TRBJ2-7	TRBV6-1	-	TRBD1	CASRATGVGASYEQYF	TGTGCCAGCAGGGCGACAGGGGTGGGAGCCTCCTACGAGCAGTACTTC
TRBJ2-7	TRBV6-6	-	TRBD2	CASSFPPSGGSYEQYF	TGTGCCAGCAGTTTCCCTCCTAGCGGTGGTTCCTACGAGCAGTACTTC
TRBJ2-6	TRBV6-2/TRBV6-3	-	-	CASSYPQISGANVLTF	TGTGCCAGCAGTTACCCACAGATCTCCGGGGCCAACGTCCTGACTTTC
TRBJ2-3	TRBV7-9	-	-	CASSPGTRADTQYF	TGTGCCAGCAGCCCAGGGACACGAGCAGATACGCAGTATTTT
TRBJ1-5	TRBV15	few	-	CATSTGGSNQPQHF	TGTGCCACCAGCACGGGAGGGAGCAATCAGCCCCAGCATTTT
TRBJ1-1	TRBV9	-	TRBD1	CASSGGQGQFKTEAFF	TGTGCCAGCAGCGGTGGACAGGGGCAATTTAAGACTGAGGCTTTCTTT
TRBJ1-2	TRBV12-3/TRBV12-4	-	TRBD1	CASSPKTGEGGYGYTF	TGTGCCAGCAGTCCGAAGACAGGGGAAGGGGGATATGGCTACACCTTC
TRBJ2-5	TRBV7-2	few	-	CASSSHGARQETQYF	TGTGCCAGCAGCTCCCATGGGGCGCGACAAGAGACCCAGTACTTC
TRBJ2-7	TRBV11-2	-	-	CASSLNEDPGTWGHSYEQYF	TGTGCCAGCAGCTTAAATGAGGACCCCGGGACTTGGGGGCACTCCTACGAGCAGTACTTC
TRBJ2-6	TRBV7-9	-	-	CAITDSSSGANVLTF	TGTGCCATCACCGACTCTAGCTCTGGGGCCAACGTCCTGACTTTC
TRBJ1-2	TRBV5-5	few	-	CASSLWAETNYGYTF	TGTGCCAGCAGCTTGTGGGCCGAAACTAACTATGGCTACACCTTC
TRBJ2-7	TRBV28	-	-	CASSPTFRLLEQYF	TGTGCCAGCAGTCCTACCTTTCGGCTACTCGAGCAGTACTTC
TRBJ2-7	TRBV7-8	-	-	CASSPLGRHYEQYF	TGTGCCAGCAGCCCCTTGGGGCGACACTACGAGCAGTACTTC
TRBJ2-2	TRBV20-1	-	-	CSAQLGGANTGELFF	TGCAGTGCTCAACTGGGGGGAGCGAACACCGGGGAGCTGTTTTTT
TRBJ1-1	TRBV6-5	few	-	CAVTGGGYTEAFF	TGTGCCGTAACCGGAGGAGGGTACACTGAAGCTTTCTTT
TRBJ2-7	TRBV7-9	-	-	CASSLAYQQGLHEQYF	TGTGCCAGCAGCCTCGCTTACCAACAGGGACTCCACGAGCAGTACTTC
TRBJ1-3	TRBV30	-	TRBD1	CAWRKQGAPLSGNTIYF	TGTGCCTGGAGGAAACAGGGGGCACCCCTCTCTGGAAACACCATATATTTT
TRBJ2-5	TRBV7-8	few	-	CASSLARPGRPEETQYF	TGTGCCAGCAGCTTAGCGCGACCGGGGCGGCCTGAAGAGACCCAGTACTTC
TRBJ2-1	TRBV15	few	TRBD1	CATSENRGFAYNEQFF	TGTGCCACCAGCGAAAACAGGGGATTCGCCTACAATGAGCAGTTCTTC
TRBJ1-4	TRBV4-2	-	-	CASSQGTLEKLFF	TGTGCCAGCAGCCAAGGGACACTTGAAAAACTGTTTTTT
TRBJ2-3	TRBV10-3	few	-	CAISDGRTSTDTQYF	TGTGCCATCAGTGACGGAAGAACTAGCACAGATACGCAGTATTTT
TRBJ2-6	TRBV7-9	-	-	CASSPGISGANVLTF	TGTGCCAGCAGCCCAGGCATCTCTGGGGCCAACGTCCTGACTTTC
TRBJ2-7	TRBV14	-	TRBD2	CASSQDLLAGVREQYF	TGTGCCAGCAGCCAAGATCTCCTAGCGGGAGTAAGGGAGCAGTACTTC
TRBJ2-2	TRBV28	many	-	CASSFGGLNTGELFF	TGTGCCAGCAGTTTCGGGGGTCTGAACACCGGGGAGCTGTTTTTT
TRBJ2-3	TRBV7-9	-	-	CASSYLTATDTQYF	TGTGCCAGCAGCTACCTGACGGCGACAGATACGCAGTATTTT
TRBJ1-4	TRBV29-1	-	-	CSVEDPWGSEKLFF	TGCAGCGTTGAAGACCCCTGGGGTAGTGAAAAACTGTTTTTT
TRBJ2-5	TRBV7-2	-	-	CASSLGPGISLETQYF	TGTGCCAGCAGCTTAGGCCCAGGGATTTCATTGGAGACCCAGTACTTC
TRBJ2-5	TRBV27	many	-	CASSLGDQETQYF	TGTGCCAGCAGTTTGGGGGACCAAGAGACCCAGTACTTC
TRBJ2-5	TRBV12-3/TRBV12-4	few	-	CASRLSGAQYF	TGTGCCAGCAGGCTCTCCGGGGCCCAGTACTTC
TRBJ1-1	TRBV7-2	few	-	CASSLTEMNTEAFF	TGTGCCAGCAGCCTAACAGAAATGAACACTGAAGCTTTCTTT
TRBJ2-7	TRBV6-5	medium-sized	-	CASSYSVDTMSYEQYF	TGTGCCAGCAGTTACTCCGTAGACACAATGTCCTACGAGCAGTACTTC